The 26 T cell receptor beta chains reported below all come from one sample, sequenced in a study of response to subunit inactivated influenza vaccine. TCRdb re-derived calls from the RT-PCR reads in MiXCR, one entry per CDR3 protein. Among 450,000 to 600,000 distinct CDR3 sequences listed, 16% were seen once. Sample: CD4+ T cells sorted from PBMCs, taken roughly 24 months after vaccination. These receptors all come from a man in his fifties or sixties who received an inactivated influenza vaccine.

The chain couples TRBV19 to TRBJ1-1; TRBD1 matches at 9 bases. Germline V gene data show CDR1 as LNHDA and CDR2 as SQIVND (reference sequence). This CDR3 region has 14 residues. Germline trimming cut 4 bases from V and 3 bases from J; bases unmatched to any gene: 3. CDR3 coding DNA: TGTGCCAGTAGTACCGGACAGGGGTACACTGAAGCTTTCTTT. Encoded protein: CASSTGQGYTEAFF.

The chain uses TRBV7-9 and TRBJ2-2; D is uncertain. Trimming stripped 5 bases from V and 1 base from J, with 8 bases between. The CDR3 covers 14 residues. The germline CDR1 and CDR2 sequences are SEHNR and FQNEAQ (reference sequence). The CDR3 here is CASSPKMNTGELFF. The CDR3 nucleotides are TGTGCCAGCAGCCCGAAGATGAACACCGGGGAGCTGTTTTTT.

This clonotype turned up a few times. This chain joins TRBV21-1 and TRBJ1-2; the DNA was not compared with TRBD1, the D call given in the table. TRBV21-1 is termed a pseudogene. The CDR3 spans 16 residues. CDR3 bases: TGTGCCAGCAGCAAAGTTGGACAGGAGGGAAGCTATGGCTACACCTTC. Translating gives CASSKVGQEGSYGYTF.

This clonotype has at least ten counts. This rearrangement joins TRBV7-2 to TRBJ2-5; 7 bases line up with TRBD1. Trimming removed 4 bases from V and 3 bases from J; junction bases left unmatched: 2. The length of the CDR3 is 13 residues. In germline, CDR1 is SGHTA, CDR2 FQGNSA. In nucleotides, the CDR3 is TGTGCCAGCAGCTGGGACAGAAAAGAGACCCAGTACTTC. Translating it yields CASSWDRKETQYF.

This clonotype has a handful of counts. V gene TRBV9 combines with J gene TRBJ2-2, with a possible D match to TRBD1 (5 bases). Trimming took off 3 bases at V and 4 bases at J, with 10 bases between the two ends. The germline V gene has CDR1 SGDLS and CDR2 YYNGEE. This CDR3 is built from 14 residues. The CDR3 is CASSARVGTGELFF. The CDR3 DNA follows: TGTGCCAGCAGCGCCAGGGTCGGCACCGGGGAGCTGTTTTTT.

This clonotype was recorded a few times. The chain carries TRBV15 and TRBJ1-2; D is unclear. This CDR3 comprises 14 residues. Trimming removed 0 bases from V and 5 bases from J, with 10 bases in between. Germline assignment: CDR1 LNHNV and CDR2 YYDKDF (reference sequence). CDR3: CATSRDSPKYGYTF. CDR3 bases: TGTGCCACCAGCAGAGATTCCCCGAAGTATGGCTACACCTTC.

The chain has TRBV5-1 and TRBJ2-7; 9 nucleotides line up with TRBD1. The CDR3 sequence is 14 residues long. After removal of 2 bases from V and 7 bases from J, the junction contained 7 bases not matched to a gene. Germline V gene sequence: CDR1 SGHRS, CDR2 YFSETQ. CDR3 in amino acids: CASSFSQGAREQYF. DNA of the CDR3: TGCGCCAGCAGCTTTTCACAGGGGGCGAGGGAGCAGTACTTC. Together with reference TRBV5-1 and TRBJ2-7, the CDR3 gives the full variable domain: KAGVTQTPRYLIKTRGQQVTLSCSPISGHRSVSWYQQTPGQGLQFLFEYFSETQRNKGNFPGRFSGRQFSNSRSEMNVSTLELGDSALYLCASSFSQGAREQYFGPGTRLTVT.

The CDR3 DNA reads as TGCAGTGCTAGAGAGGGAGCGGGGGGAAACAATGAGCAGTTCTTC. It is translated as CSAREGAGGNNEQFF. The chain recombines TRBV20-1 with TRBJ2-1; 9 nucleotides align to TRBD2. Germline CDR1 and CDR2: DFQATT and SNEGSKA (reference sequence). CDR3 length: 15 residues. The V gene end was trimmed by 0 bases and the J gene end by 5 bases; junction bases not matched to a gene: 5.

At least ten counts were recorded for this clonotype. The chain recombines TRBV5-1 with TRBJ2-5; tentative D call: TRBD2 (5 bases). The CDR3 contains 15 residues. V gave up 1 base and J gave up 0 bases, with 10 bases separating them. Germline V gene data show CDR1 as SGHRS and CDR2 as YFSETQ. CDR3 protein: CASSLTSTYQETQYF. For the CDR3, the DNA is TGCGCCAGCAGCTTGACTAGTACCTACCAAGAGACCCAGTACTTC.

V usage is TRBV24-1 and J usage is TRBJ2-2; 7 nucleotides line up with TRBD2. Germline CDR1 is KGHDR and CDR2 is SFDVKD. Unmatched junction bases numbered 11, after V lost 4 bases and J lost 4 bases. The CDR3 consists of 17 residues. DNA of the CDR3: TGTGCCACCAGTGACCGGAAGGGGAGGACTAGCACCGGGGAGCTGTTTTTT. Translation: CATSDRKGRTSTGELFF.

This clonotype came up a few times. The chain is built from TRBV6-2 or TRBV6-3 and TRBJ2-1, with 16 bases fitting TRBD2. This CDR3 spans 19 amino acids. With 6 bases clipped from V and 0 bases from J, the junction kept 8 bases outside the gene matches. Looked up from germline, CDR1 is MNHEY and CDR2 is SVGEGT. CDR3 sequence (DNA): TGTGCCAGCAGCCCGGGACTAGCGGGGGGGATGAGCTCCTACAATGAGCAGTTCTTC. Protein: CASSPGLAGGMSSYNEQFF.

The sample holds a few counts of this clonotype. This sequence joins TRBV6-5 and TRBJ1-1; D gene unclear. Between the trimmed V and J ends, which lost 0 bases and 0 bases, there was a span of 11 bases. This CDR3 has 16 amino acids. Germline loops: CDR1 MNHEY, CDR2 SVGAGI. The CDR3 coding sequence is TGTGCCAGCAGTTACTCCCGGAGCGGCATGAACACTGAAGCTTTCTTT. Translated, it gives CASSYSRSGMNTEAFF.

The chain has TRBV20-1 and TRBJ2-5, with D unclear. Per germline, CDR1 DFQATT and CDR2 SNEGSKA (reference sequence). V lost 0 bases to trimming and J lost 5 bases, with 16 bases between them. The CDR3 extends over 15 amino acids. The CDR3 region has the DNA TGCAGTGCTAGAGATCAGTGGTCAGGCCGGGAGACCCAGTACTTC. Translated: CSARDQWSGRETQYF.

In its sample, this clonotype was seen a few times. The chain combines TRBV6-2 or TRBV6-3 with TRBJ2-7, with D possibly being TRBD1 (5 bases). The CDR3 length is 15 residues. CDR1 is MNHEY, CDR2 SVGEGT, per germline. V was trimmed by 5 bases and J by 2 bases, leaving 16 bases between them. CDR3 loop: CASSRIQTAAYEQYF. DNA for the CDR3: TGTGCCAGCAGTCGAATCCAGACAGCCGCCTACGAGCAGTACTTC.

This clonotype was found a few times. The J gene is TRBJ1-6, the V gene TRBV28; D is unresolved. The CDR3 extends over 16 amino acids. CDR1 and CDR2 (germline): MDHEN, SYDVKM. V gave up 3 bases and J gave up 1 base, with 10 bases separating them. The CDR3, as DNA: TGTGCCAGCAGTTTGAAGCTGCTTTCCTATAATTCACCCCTCCACTTT. Translation: CASSLKLLSYNSPLHF.

This clonotype was picked up a small number of times. The CDR3 DNA is TGTGCCAGCAGTTTATGGGCTAGCGGGGGGGGGCTAGCCAAAAACATTCAGTACTTC. Amino acids: CASSLWASGGGLAKNIQYF. The V and J genes are TRBV28 and TRBJ2-4, with TRBD2 matching 12 bases. CDR1 and CDR2 (germline): MDHEN, SYDVKM. V lost 0 bases and J lost 0; bases outside the gene matches: 6. This CDR3 has 19 amino acids. The full variable domain, completed using reference TRBV28 and TRBJ2-4, is DVKVTQSSRYLVKRTGEKVFLECVQDMDHENMFWYRQDPGLGLRLIYFSYDVKMKEKGDIPEGYSVSREKKERFSLILESASTNQTSMYLCASSLWASGGGLAKNIQYFGAGTRLSVL.

This clonotype came up a few times. V usage is TRBV28 and J usage is TRBJ1-5; no reliable D call. There are 16 residues in the CDR3. Germline lookup yields CDR1 MDHEN and CDR2 SYDVKM. Trimming removed 3 bases from V and 0 bases from J, with 12 bases in between. CDR3 sequence (DNA): TGTGCCAGCAGTTTTCAGGAGCTCTTTAGCAATCAGCCCCAGCATTTT. Translating gives CASSFQELFSNQPQHF.

A few counts support this clonotype. The rearrangement links TRBV12-3 or TRBV12-4 to TRBJ1-6; no reliable D call. The CDR3 consists of 12 residues. Trimming shortened V by 6 bases and J by 5 bases, and 5 bases separated the two germline ends. The CDR3 region has the DNA TGTGCCAGCAGACGCCATAATTCACCCCTCCACTTT. Its protein is CASRRHNSPLHF.

The chain carries TRBV18 and TRBJ1-2, with D hard to call. The germline V and J ends were trimmed by 3 bases and 4 bases, with 15 bases remaining between them. Germline CDR1 is KGHSH and CDR2 is LQKENI. The CDR3 is 15 amino acids. The CDR3: CASSPSIEGGYGYTF. CDR3 nucleotides: TGTGCCAGCTCACCCTCCATTGAGGGAGGCTATGGCTACACCTTC.

The chain joins TRBV20-1 to TRBJ2-7; 7 nucleotides match TRBD1. CDR3 size: 13 residues. V was clipped by 6 bases and J by 1 base; unmatched bases: 6. In germline, CDR1 is DFQATT, CDR2 SNEGSKA (reference sequence). The DNA for the CDR3 is TGCAGTGCCCGGCCCAGGGGGTCCTACGAGCAGTACTTC. This codes for CSARPRGSYEQYF.

The chain combines TRBV3-1 with TRBJ1-1; tentative D call: TRBD1 (6 bases). V lost 4 bases, J lost 0 bases, and 18 bases lay in between. The CDR3 runs to 17 residues. Germline V gives CDR1 LGHDT, CDR2 YNNKEL (reference sequence). CDR3 in DNA: TGTGCCAGCAGCCGTACCTCCGGGACATCTATGAACACTGAAGCTTTCTTT. It yields the protein CASSRTSGTSMNTEAFF.

This clonotype was seen a handful of times. The CDR3, as DNA: TGTGCCAGCAGCCTCGGGACAGGGCAGTTCTTC. Translation gives CASSLGTGQFF. The V and J genes are TRBV12-3 or TRBV12-4 and TRBJ2-1; 8 bases are shared with TRBD1. The CDR3 is 11 residues long. J lost 12 bases, V lost 6 bases, and 4 bases had no gene match.

CDR3 sequence (DNA): TGTGCCAGCAGTTTAGCGCTTCTGGAATCGCCGCAGTATTTT. It specifies CASSLALLESPQYF. This chain connects TRBV12-3 or TRBV12-4 to TRBJ2-3; no reliable D call. The V end lost 0 bases, the J end lost 10 bases, and 14 bases lay between the germline ends. CDR3 length: 14 residues.

The J gene is TRBJ2-1, the V gene TRBV5-1; a weak D match, TRBD2 (6 bases). V lost 4 bases and J 2 bases, leaving 13 bases between the germline ends. Germline V gene lookup returns CDR1 SGHRS and CDR2 YFSETQ. The CDR3 runs 15 residues. The CDR3 DNA is TGCGCCAGCAGCACCGGGGGTCAGACCTACAATGAGCAGTTCTTC. This sequence encodes CASSTGGQTYNEQFF.

The table lists this clonotype with a few counts. This chain connects TRBV20-1 to TRBJ1-4; TRBD1 matches at 8 bases. The V gene end was trimmed by 1 base and the J gene end by 12 bases; junction bases not matched to a gene: 7. Per the germline V gene, CDR1 is DFQATT and CDR2 is SNEGSKA (reference sequence). The length of the CDR3 is 13 residues. In nucleotides, the CDR3 is TGCAGTGCTAGAGTTGGGCCGGGACAGGAACTGTTTTTT. Translating it yields CSARVGPGQELFF.

The V call is TRBV9, the J call TRBJ1-4; D possibly corresponds to TRBD1 (6 bases). V was cut by 4 bases and J by 4 bases, with 14 bases left in between. The germline gives CDR1 SGDLS, CDR2 YYNGEE. The CDR3 loop spans 15 amino acids. Written as DNA, the CDR3 is TGTGCCAGCAGCCCTTCGGGGGGCTTTAATGAAAAACTGTTTTTT. The encoded protein is CASSPSGGFNEKLFF.